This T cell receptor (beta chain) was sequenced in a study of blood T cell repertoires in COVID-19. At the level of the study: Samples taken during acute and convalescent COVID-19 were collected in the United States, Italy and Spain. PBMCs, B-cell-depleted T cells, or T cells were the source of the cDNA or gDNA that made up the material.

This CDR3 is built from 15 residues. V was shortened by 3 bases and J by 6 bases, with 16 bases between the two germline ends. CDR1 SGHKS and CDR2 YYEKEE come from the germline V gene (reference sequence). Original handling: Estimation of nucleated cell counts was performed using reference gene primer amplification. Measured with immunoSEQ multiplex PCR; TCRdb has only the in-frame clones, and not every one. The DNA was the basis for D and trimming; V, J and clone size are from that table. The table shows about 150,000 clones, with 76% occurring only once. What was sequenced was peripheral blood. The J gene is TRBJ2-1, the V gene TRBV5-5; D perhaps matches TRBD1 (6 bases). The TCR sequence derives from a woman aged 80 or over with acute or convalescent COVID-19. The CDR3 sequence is CASSSADRTSNEQFF. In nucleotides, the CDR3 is TGTGCCAGCAGCTCGGCGGACAGAACTAGCAATGAGCAGTTCTTC.